A few counts support the clone carrying this T cell receptor beta chain. The antigen is unknown. The sample comes from a study of T-cell memory formation after mild COVID-19. Study-wide results and limits: Those CD4+ clones that contracted were mainly in CM and EM (CD8+ ones in EMRA). Memory cells collected pre-infection included some clones that later responded, suggesting cross-reactive memory joined.

cDNA libraries for TCR alpha and TCR beta, carrying sample barcodes and UMIs, came from 5'RACE with constant-segment primers. Via MiXCR, TCRdb re-called the 5' RACE reads, giving one row per CDR3 protein. Here the sample spans 350,000 to 550,000 distinct CDR3 sequences, under 20% being singletons. Sequences were obtained from PBMCs or a T cell subset sorted from them (not recorded which). The clonotype comes from a man younger than 35 who had mild COVID-19 (a few samples of this study predate the infection). Cell type and time point are not known.

CDR3 DNA: TGTGCCAGCAGTGAAGGGACGACCTACGAGCAGTACGTC. It is translated as CASSEGTTYEQYV. The chain carries TRBV2 and TRBJ2-7; D remains unclear. CDR1 and CDR2 (germline): SNHLY, FYNNEI. The CDR3 totals 13 residues. Trimming stripped 1 base from V and 2 bases from J, with 6 bases between.